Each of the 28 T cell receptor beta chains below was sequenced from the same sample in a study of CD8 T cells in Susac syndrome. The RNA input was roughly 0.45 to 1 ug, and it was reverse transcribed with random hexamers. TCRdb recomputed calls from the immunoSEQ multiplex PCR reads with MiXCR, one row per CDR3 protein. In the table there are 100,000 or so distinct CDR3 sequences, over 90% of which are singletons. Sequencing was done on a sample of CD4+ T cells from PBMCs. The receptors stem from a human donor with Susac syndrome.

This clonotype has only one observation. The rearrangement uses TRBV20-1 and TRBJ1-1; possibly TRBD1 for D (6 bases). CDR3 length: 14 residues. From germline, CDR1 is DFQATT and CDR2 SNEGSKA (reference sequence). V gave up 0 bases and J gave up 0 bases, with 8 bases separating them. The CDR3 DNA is TGCAGTGCTAGAGATCCAGGGGTGAACACTGAAGCTTTCTTT. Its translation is CSARDPGVNTEAFF.

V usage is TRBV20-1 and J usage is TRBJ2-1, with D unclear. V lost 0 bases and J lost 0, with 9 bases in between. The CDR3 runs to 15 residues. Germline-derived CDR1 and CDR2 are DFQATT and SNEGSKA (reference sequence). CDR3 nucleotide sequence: TGCAGTGCTAGAGATCCTGGGGACTCCTACAATGAGCAGTTCTTC. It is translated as CSARDPGDSYNEQFF.

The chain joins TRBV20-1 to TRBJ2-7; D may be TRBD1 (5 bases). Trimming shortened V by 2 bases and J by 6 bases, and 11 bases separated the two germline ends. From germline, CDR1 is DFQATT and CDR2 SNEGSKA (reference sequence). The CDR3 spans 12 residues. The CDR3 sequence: CSARQGETEQYF. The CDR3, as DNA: TGCAGTGCTAGACAGGGCGAGACCGAGCAGTACTTC.

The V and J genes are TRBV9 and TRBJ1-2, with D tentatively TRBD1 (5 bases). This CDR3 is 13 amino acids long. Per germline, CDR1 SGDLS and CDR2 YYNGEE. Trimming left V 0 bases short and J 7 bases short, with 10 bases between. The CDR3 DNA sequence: TGTGCCAGCAGCGTAGTAGGGGCCGGTGGCTACACCTTC. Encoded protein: CASSVVGAGGYTF. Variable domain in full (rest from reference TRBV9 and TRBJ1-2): DSGVTQTPKHLITATGQRVTLRCSPRSGDLSVYWYQQSLDQGLQFLIQYYNGEERAKGNILERFSAQQFPDLHSELNLSSLELGDSALYFCASSVVGAGGYTFGSGTRLTVV.

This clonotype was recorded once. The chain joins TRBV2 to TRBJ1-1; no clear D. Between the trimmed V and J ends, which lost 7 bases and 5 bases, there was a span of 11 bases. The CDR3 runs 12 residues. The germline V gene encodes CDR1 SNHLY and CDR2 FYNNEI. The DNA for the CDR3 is TGTGCCAGCAAAGAGGGAGGGACTGAAGCTTTCTTT. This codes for CASKEGGTEAFF.

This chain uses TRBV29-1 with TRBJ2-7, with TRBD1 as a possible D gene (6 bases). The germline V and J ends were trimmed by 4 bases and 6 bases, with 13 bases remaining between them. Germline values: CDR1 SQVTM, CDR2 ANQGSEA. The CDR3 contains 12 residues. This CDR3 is CSVGWQGPEQYF. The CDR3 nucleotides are TGCAGCGTTGGGTGGCAGGGGCCCGAGCAGTACTTC.

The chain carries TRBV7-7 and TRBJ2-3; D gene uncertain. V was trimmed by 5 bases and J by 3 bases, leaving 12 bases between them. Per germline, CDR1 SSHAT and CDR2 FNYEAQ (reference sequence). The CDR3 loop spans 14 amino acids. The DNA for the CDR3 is TGTGCCAGCAGCCCCCTCTTGGGGACAGATACGCAGTATTTT. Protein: CASSPLLGTDTQYF.

CDR3 region: CSAARGRETQYF. The DNA of the CDR3 is TGCAGTGCCGCCCGGGGGAGAGAGACCCAGTACTTC. The chain links TRBV20-1 to TRBJ2-5; the D gene is possibly TRBD2 (6 bases). Deletions cut 6 bases from V and 4 bases from J, with 12 bases between. CDR1 and CDR2 (germline): DFQATT, SNEGSKA (reference sequence). CDR3 length: 12 amino acids.

The chain's CDR3 is CSADSWGNTIYF. CDR3 bases: TGCAGTGCAGACAGTTGGGGAAACACCATATATTTT. The rearrangement uses TRBV20-1 and TRBJ1-3; possibly TRBD1 for D (5 bases). Trimming took 6 bases from V and 4 from J, leaving 10 bases between them. The CDR3 sequence is 12 residues long. Germline V gene data show CDR1 as DFQATT and CDR2 as SNEGSKA (reference sequence).

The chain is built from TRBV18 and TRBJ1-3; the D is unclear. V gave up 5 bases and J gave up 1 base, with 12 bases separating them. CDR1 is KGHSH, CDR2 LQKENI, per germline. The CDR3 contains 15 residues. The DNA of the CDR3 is TGTGCCAGCTCAGAGCGACGAGAATCTGGAAACACCATATATTTT. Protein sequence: CASSERRESGNTIYF.

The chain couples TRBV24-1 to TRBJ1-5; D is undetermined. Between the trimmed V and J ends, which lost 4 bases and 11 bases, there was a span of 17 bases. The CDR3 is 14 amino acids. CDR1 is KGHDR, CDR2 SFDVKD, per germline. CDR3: CATSEGRGFRAQHF. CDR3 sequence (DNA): TGTGCCACCAGTGAGGGGAGAGGGTTTAGGGCCCAGCATTTT.

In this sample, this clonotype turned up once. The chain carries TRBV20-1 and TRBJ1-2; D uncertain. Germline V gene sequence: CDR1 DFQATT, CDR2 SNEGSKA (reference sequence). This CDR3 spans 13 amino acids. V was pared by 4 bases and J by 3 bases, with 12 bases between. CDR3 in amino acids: CSATPGRDYGYTF. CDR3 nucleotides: TGCAGTGCTACCCCCGGTAGGGACTATGGCTACACCTTC.

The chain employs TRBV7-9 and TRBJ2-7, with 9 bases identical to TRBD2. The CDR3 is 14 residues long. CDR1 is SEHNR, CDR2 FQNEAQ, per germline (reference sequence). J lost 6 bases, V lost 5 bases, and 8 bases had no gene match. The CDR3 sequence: CASSPPAGGPEQYF. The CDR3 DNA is TGTGCCAGCAGCCCCCCGGCGGGGGGGCCCGAGCAGTACTTC.

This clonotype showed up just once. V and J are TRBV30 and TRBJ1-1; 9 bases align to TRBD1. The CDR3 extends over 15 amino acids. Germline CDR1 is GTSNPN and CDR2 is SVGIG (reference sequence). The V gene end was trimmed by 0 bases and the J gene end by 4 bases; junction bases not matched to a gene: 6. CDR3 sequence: CAWSVRTGDTTEAFF. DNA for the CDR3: TGTGCCTGGAGTGTCCGGACAGGGGACACCACTGAAGCTTTCTTT.

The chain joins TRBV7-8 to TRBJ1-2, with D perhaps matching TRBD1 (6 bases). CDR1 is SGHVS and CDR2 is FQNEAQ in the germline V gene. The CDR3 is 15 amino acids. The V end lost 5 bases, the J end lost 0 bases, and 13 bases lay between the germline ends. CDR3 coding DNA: TGTGCCAGCAGCCCCGCCGGGACAACTAACTATGGCTACACCTTC. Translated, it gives CASSPAGTTNYGYTF.

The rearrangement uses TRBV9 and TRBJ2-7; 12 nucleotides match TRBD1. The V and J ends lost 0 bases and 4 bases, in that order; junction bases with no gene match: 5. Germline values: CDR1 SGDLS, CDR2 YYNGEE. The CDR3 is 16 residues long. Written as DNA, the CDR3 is TGTGCCAGCAGCGTAGCGGTGGGACAGGGGGCTTACGAGCAGTACTTC. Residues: CASSVAVGQGAYEQYF.

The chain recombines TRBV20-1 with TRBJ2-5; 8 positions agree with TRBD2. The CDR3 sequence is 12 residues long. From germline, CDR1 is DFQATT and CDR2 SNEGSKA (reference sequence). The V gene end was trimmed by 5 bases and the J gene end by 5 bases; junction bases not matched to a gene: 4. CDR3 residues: CSAPPGGETQYF. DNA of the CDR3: TGCAGTGCTCCTCCGGGGGGGGAGACCCAGTACTTC.

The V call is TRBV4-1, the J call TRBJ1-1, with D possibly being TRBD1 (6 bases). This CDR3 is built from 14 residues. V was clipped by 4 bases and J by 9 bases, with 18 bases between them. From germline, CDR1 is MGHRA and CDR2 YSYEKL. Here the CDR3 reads CASSREPTGIKAFF. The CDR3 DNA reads TGCGCCAGCAGCCGCGAGCCGACAGGTATTAAAGCTTTCTTT.

CDR3 sequence (DNA): TGTGCCAGCTCAGGGGGGGGACAGGCCCCCTCTGGGGCCAACGTCCTGACTTTC. Translation: CASSGGGQAPSGANVLTF. The chain combines TRBV7-2 with TRBJ2-6, with D possibly being TRBD1 (8 bases). The V gene's germline CDR1 is SGHTA and CDR2 FQGNSA. The length of the CDR3 is 18 residues. The V end lost 8 bases, the J end lost 0 bases, and 20 bases lay between the germline ends.

This chain's CDR3 is CASSFDRNIQYF. CDR3 sequence (DNA): TGTGCCAGCAGCTTCGACAGAAACATTCAGTACTTC. This chain links TRBV12-3 or TRBV12-4 with TRBJ2-4, with a tentative D call TRBD1 (5 bases). There are 12 residues in the CDR3. Trimming shortened V by 6 bases and J by 6 bases, and 9 bases separated the two germline ends.

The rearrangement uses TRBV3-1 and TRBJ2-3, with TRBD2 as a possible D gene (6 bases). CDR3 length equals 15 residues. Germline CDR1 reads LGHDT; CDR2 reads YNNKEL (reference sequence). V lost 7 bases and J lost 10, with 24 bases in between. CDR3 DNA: TGTGCCAGCAAACAAGACGGGACTCGACGCTGGGCGCAGTATTTT. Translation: CASKQDGTRRWAQYF.

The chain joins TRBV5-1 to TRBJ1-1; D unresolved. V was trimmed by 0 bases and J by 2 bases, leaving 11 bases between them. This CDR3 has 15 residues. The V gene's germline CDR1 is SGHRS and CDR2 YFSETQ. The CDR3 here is CASSLGGGRNTEAFF. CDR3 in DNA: TGCGCCAGCAGCTTGGGGGGAGGGCGAAACACTGAAGCTTTCTTT.

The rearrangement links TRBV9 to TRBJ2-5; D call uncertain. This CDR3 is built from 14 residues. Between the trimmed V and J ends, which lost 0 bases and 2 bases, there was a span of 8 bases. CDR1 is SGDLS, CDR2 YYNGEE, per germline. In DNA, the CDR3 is TGTGCCAGCAGCGTAGGATCTCGACAAGAGACCCAGTACTTC. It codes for CASSVGSRQETQYF. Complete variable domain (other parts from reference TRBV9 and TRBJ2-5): DSGVTQTPKHLITATGQRVTLRCSPRSGDLSVYWYQQSLDQGLQFLIQYYNGEERAKGNILERFSAQQFPDLHSELNLSSLELGDSALYFCASSVGSRQETQYFGPGTRLLVL.

The CDR3 DNA is TGTGCCAGCAGCGTAGTGGGGCCCCCACACTCTGGGGCCAACGTCCTGACTTTC. The encoded protein is CASSVVGPPHSGANVLTF. This chain connects TRBV9 to TRBJ2-6, with D perhaps TRBD1 (5 bases). The CDR3 is made up of 18 amino acids. V lost 0 bases and J lost 0, with 13 bases in between. From germline, CDR1 is SGDLS and CDR2 YYNGEE. Full variable domain (missing parts from reference TRBV9 and TRBJ2-6): DSGVTQTPKHLITATGQRVTLRCSPRSGDLSVYWYQQSLDQGLQFLIQYYNGEERAKGNILERFSAQQFPDLHSELNLSSLELGDSALYFCASSVVGPPHSGANVLTFGAGSRLTVL.

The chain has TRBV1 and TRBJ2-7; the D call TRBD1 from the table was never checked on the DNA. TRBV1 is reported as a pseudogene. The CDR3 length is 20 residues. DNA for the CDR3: TGCACCAGCAGCCAAGATAAGTCGGGGGGCGAACCCCCAAGCTCCTACGAGCAGTACTTC. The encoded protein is CTSSQDKSGGEPPSSYEQYF.

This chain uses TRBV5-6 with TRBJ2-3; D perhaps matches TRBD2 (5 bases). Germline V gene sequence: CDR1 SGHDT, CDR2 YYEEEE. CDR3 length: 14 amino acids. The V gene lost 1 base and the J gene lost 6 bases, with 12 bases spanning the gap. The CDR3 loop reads CASSLSGYSDTQYF. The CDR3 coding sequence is TGTGCCAGCAGCTTGAGCGGTTACTCGGATACGCAGTATTTT.

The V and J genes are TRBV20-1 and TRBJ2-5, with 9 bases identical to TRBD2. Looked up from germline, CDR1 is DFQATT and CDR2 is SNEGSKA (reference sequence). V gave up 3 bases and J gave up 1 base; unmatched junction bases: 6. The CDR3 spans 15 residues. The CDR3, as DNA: TGCAGTGCTAGCCGGGTAGCGGGGGTCCAAGAGACCCAGTACTTC. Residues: CSASRVAGVQETQYF.

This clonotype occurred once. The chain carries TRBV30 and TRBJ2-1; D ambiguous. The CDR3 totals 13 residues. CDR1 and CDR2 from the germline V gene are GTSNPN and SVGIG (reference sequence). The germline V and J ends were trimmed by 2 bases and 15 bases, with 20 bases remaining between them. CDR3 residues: CAWSPSSTSPPFF. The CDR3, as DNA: TGTGCCTGGAGTCCTTCAAGCACCTCCCCTCCGTTCTTC. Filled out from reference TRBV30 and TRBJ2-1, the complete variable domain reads SQTIHQWPATLVQPVGSPLSLECTVEGTSNPNLYWYRQAAGRGLQLLFYSVGIGQISSEVPQNLSASRPQDRQFILSSKKLLLSDSGFYLCAWSPSSTSPPFFGPGTRLTVL.